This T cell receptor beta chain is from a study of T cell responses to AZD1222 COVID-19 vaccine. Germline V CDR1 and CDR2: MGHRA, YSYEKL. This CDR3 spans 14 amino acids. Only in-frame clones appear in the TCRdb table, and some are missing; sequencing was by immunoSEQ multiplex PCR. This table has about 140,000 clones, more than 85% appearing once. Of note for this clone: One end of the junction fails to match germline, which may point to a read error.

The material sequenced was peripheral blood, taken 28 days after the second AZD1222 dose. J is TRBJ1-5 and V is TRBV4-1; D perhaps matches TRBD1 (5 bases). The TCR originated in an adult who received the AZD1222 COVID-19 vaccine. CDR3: CASRQTGGGQPQHF. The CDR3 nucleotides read TGCGCCAGCCGCCAGACGGGGGGAGGACAGCCCCAGCATTTT.